This TCR beta chain was identified in a study of cytomegalovirus exposure and HLA in healthy donors. CDR3 length: 16 residues. The V end was cut by 2 bases, the J end by 0 bases, with 14 bases between. Germline CDR1 SGHTA, CDR2 FQGNSA. PCR used 60 Vbeta primers and 13 Jbeta primers. The table came from immunoSEQ multiplex PCR; TCRdb's copy has only in-frame clones and leaves some out. The sample lists approximately 170,000 clones, approximately 88% occurring once. The clonotype comes from a boy aged 2-15 years in good health and CMV-seronegative. The V and J genes are TRBV7-2 and TRBJ2-7, with a tentative D call TRBD1 (5 bases). Sequenced material: PBMCs. The CDR3, as DNA: TGTGCCAGCAGCTTAACGATGGCCCAGGGCTCCTACGAGCAGTACTTC. Translating gives CASSLTMAQGSYEQYF.